This is a list of T cell receptor beta chains from one sample in a study of blood T cell repertoires in COVID-19. Only in-frame clones appear in the TCRdb table, and some are missing; sequencing was by immunoSEQ multiplex PCR. The repertoire includes 180,000 or so clones, around 88% of them detected once, and about 4% sits in the top ten. The sequencing sample was made of PBMCs or T cells enriched from blood (not recorded which). Every receptor here comes from a woman aged 45 to 65 in a cohort exposed to, infected with or recovered from COVID-19 (not recorded which). Each CDR3 is given with its conserved first and last residue. The D gene is left open where the match is weak. Expanded clones are given a class, and other clones once, few, many or no size at all.

d_gene: .
v_gene: TRBV15
j_gene: TRBJ2-7
abundance: .
CDR3aa: CATSRGDNYYEQYF
CDR3nt: TGTGCCACCAGCAGAGGGGACAATTATTACGAGCAGTACTTC

d_gene: .
v_gene: TRBV6-5
j_gene: TRBJ1-3
abundance: .
CDR3aa: CASSTRFNSGNTIYF
CDR3nt: TGTGCCAGCAGCACCCGGTTCAACTCTGGAAACACCATATATTTT

d_gene: .
v_gene: TRBV24-1
j_gene: TRBJ2-2
abundance: .
CDR3aa: CATSSAESTGELFF
CDR3nt: TGTGCCACCAGTTCTGCGGAGAGCACCGGGGAGCTGTTTTTT

d_gene: TRBD2
v_gene: TRBV6-2/TRBV6-3
j_gene: TRBJ2-7
abundance: .
CDR3aa: CATSGGNEQYF
CDR3nt: TGTGCCACCAGCGGGGGGAACGAGCAGTACTTC

d_gene: TRBD1
v_gene: TRBV20-1
j_gene: TRBJ1-4
abundance: few
CDR3aa: CSASELDRAQNLFF
CDR3nt: TGCAGTGCTAGTGAATTAGACAGGGCGCAGAACCTGTTTTTT

d_gene: TRBD1
v_gene: TRBV19
j_gene: TRBJ1-1
abundance: .
CDR3aa: CASAEDRVNTEAFF
CDR3nt: TGTGCCAGTGCCGAGGACAGGGTAAACACTGAAGCTTTCTTT

d_gene: .
v_gene: TRBV7-8
j_gene: TRBJ1-1
abundance: .
CDR3aa: CASSEFNRENTEAFF
CDR3nt: TGTGCCAGCAGCGAGTTCAACAGGGAGAACACTGAAGCTTTCTTT

d_gene: TRBD2
v_gene: TRBV5-1
j_gene: TRBJ2-5
abundance: .
CDR3aa: CASSLGAGGVQETQYF
CDR3nt: TGCGCCAGCAGCCTGGGGGCGGGGGGCGTACAAGAGACCCAGTACTTC

d_gene: TRBD1
v_gene: TRBV7-8
j_gene: TRBJ1-3
abundance: .
CDR3aa: CASSLASLGQGIGNTIYF
CDR3nt: TGTGCCAGCAGCTTAGCGTCGCTAGGACAGGGGATCGGAAACACCATATATTTT

d_gene: .
v_gene: TRBV7-2
j_gene: TRBJ1-1
abundance: .
CDR3aa: CASSLQENTEAFF
CDR3nt: TGTGCCAGCAGCTTGCAGGAGAACACTGAAGCTTTCTTT

d_gene: .
v_gene: TRBV24-1
j_gene: TRBJ2-2
abundance: .
CDR3aa: CATNRGGGTGELFF
CDR3nt: TGTGCCACCAATAGGGGAGGTGGGACCGGGGAGCTGTTTTTT

d_gene: .
v_gene: TRBV30
j_gene: TRBJ1-2
abundance: .
CDR3aa: CAWADRTNYGYTF
CDR3nt: TGTGCCTGGGCCGACAGAACTAACTATGGCTACACCTTC

d_gene: .
v_gene: TRBV27
j_gene: TRBJ2-7
abundance: few
CDR3aa: CASSSNSYEQYF
CDR3nt: TGTGCCAGCAGTTCCAACTCCTACGAGCAGTACTTC

d_gene: TRBD1
v_gene: TRBV19
j_gene: TRBJ1-1
abundance: .
CDR3aa: CASIGGTGGRSTEAFF
CDR3nt: TGTGCCAGTATTGGAGGGACAGGGGGGCGAAGCACTGAAGCTTTCTTT

d_gene: .
v_gene: TRBV6-2/TRBV6-3
j_gene: TRBJ1-5
abundance: .
CDR3aa: CASSPILTASNQPQHF
CDR3nt: TGTGCCAGCAGTCCCATCCTGACAGCTAGCAATCAGCCCCAGCATTTT

d_gene: TRBD1
v_gene: TRBV4-2
j_gene: TRBJ2-3
abundance: few
CDR3aa: CASSQENPGQGADTQYF
CDR3nt: TGTGCCAGCAGCCAAGAAAACCCGGGACAGGGGGCAGATACGCAGTATTTT

d_gene: TRBD1
v_gene: TRBV5-5
j_gene: TRBJ2-2
abundance: few
CDR3aa: CASSLEVFMGQGRTGELFF
CDR3nt: TGTGCCAGCAGCTTGGAGGTTTTTATGGGACAGGGGAGAACCGGGGAGCTGTTTTTT

d_gene: TRBD1
v_gene: TRBV6-5
j_gene: TRBJ1-2
abundance: .
CDR3aa: CASSVGGDYGYTF
CDR3nt: TGTGCCAGCAGCGTAGGGGGCGACTATGGCTACACCTTC

d_gene: TRBD1
v_gene: TRBV19
j_gene: TRBJ2-6
abundance: .
CDR3aa: CASSIRDSSKVLTF
CDR3nt: TGTGCCAGTAGTATAAGGGACAGTTCAAAAGTCCTGACTTTC

d_gene: .
v_gene: TRBV14
j_gene: TRBJ1-1
abundance: .
CDR3aa: CASSQTRGTEAFF
CDR3nt: TGTGCCAGCAGCCAAACCAGGGGAACTGAAGCTTTCTTT

d_gene: TRBD2
v_gene: TRBV19
j_gene: TRBJ2-3
abundance: .
CDR3aa: CASSISLGEGTDTQYF
CDR3nt: TGTGCCAGTAGTATCTCGCTCGGGGAGGGGACAGATACGCAGTATTTT

d_gene: TRBD2
v_gene: TRBV24-1
j_gene: TRBJ2-1
abundance: .
CDR3aa: CATSPAGGYNEQFF
CDR3nt: TGTGCCACCAGCCCAGCGGGGGGGTACAATGAGCAGTTCTTC

d_gene: TRBD2
v_gene: TRBV6-1
j_gene: TRBJ2-1
abundance: .
CDR3aa: CASSEGIAGPNEQFF
CDR3nt: TGTGCCAGCAGTGAAGGAATAGCGGGGCCCAATGAGCAGTTCTTC

d_gene: TRBD2
v_gene: TRBV11-2
j_gene: TRBJ2-3
abundance: .
CDR3aa: CASGVGGGTDTQYF
CDR3nt: TGTGCCAGCGGCGTCGGGGGGGGCACAGATACGCAGTATTTT

d_gene: TRBD1
v_gene: TRBV11-2
j_gene: TRBJ1-1
abundance: .
CDR3aa: CASSLTGGRDTEAFF
CDR3nt: TGTGCCAGCAGCCTGACAGGGGGACGGGACACTGAAGCTTTCTTT

d_gene: .
v_gene: TRBV5-1
j_gene: TRBJ2-1
abundance: .
CDR3aa: CASSFRGLPLEQFF
CDR3nt: TGCGCCAGCAGCTTCCGGGGATTGCCGCTCGAGCAGTTCTTC

d_gene: TRBD1
v_gene: TRBV4-1
j_gene: TRBJ2-7
abundance: few
CDR3aa: CASSPYRTGAYEQYF
CDR3nt: TGCGCCAGCAGCCCCTATAGGACAGGGGCCTACGAGCAGTACTTC